These 10 T cell receptor beta chains share one sample of origin, sequenced in a study of regulatory T cells in long-lasting Graves disease. Building the TCR beta libraries relied on iRepertoire HTBI primers, and CDR3 regions underwent Arm-PCR. TCRdb redid the calling of the multiplex PCR reads with MiXCR, one entry per CDR3 protein. This table has 530,000 or so distinct CDR3 sequences, roughly a sixth appearing once. Time point given: newly diagnosed GD, antithyroid drugs for less than 3 months. PBMC-extracted RNA yielded the TCR library. These sequences were also reported in another study, on T cells in Graves' hyperthyroidism and ophthalmopathy.

This specimen was peripheral blood mononuclear cells (PBMCs), taken at new diagnosis, from a patient treated with antithyroid drugs. All receptors derive from a man between 18 and 35 years old with Graves disease.

This clonotype was counted many times. The gene calls are TRBV7-3 and TRBJ2-1, with 9 bases aligning to TRBD1. This CDR3 comprises 14 residues. The ends lost 2 bases at V and 7 bases at J; junction bases unmatched: 3. In germline, CDR1 is SGHTA, CDR2 FQGTGA. The CDR3 nucleotides read TGTGCCAGCAGCTTAGGGGACAGGGTGAATGAGCAGTTCTTC. Translated, it gives CASSLGDRVNEQFF.

The J gene is TRBJ1-4, the V gene TRBV27; 8 bases align to TRBD1. Germline CDR1 and CDR2: MNHEY and SMNVEV (reference sequence). The CDR3 covers 15 residues. V lost 5 bases, J lost 7 bases, and 9 bases stayed unmatched. The CDR3 protein is CASSPARTGFEKLFF. CDR3 DNA sequence: TGTGCCAGCAGTCCAGCAAGGACAGGGTTTGAAAAACTGTTTTTT.

This chain links TRBV7-9 with TRBJ2-3; the match to TRBD2 covers 10 bases. The CDR3 is 15 amino acids. V lost 5 bases and J lost 8; bases outside the gene matches: 10. Looked up from germline, CDR1 is SEHNR and CDR2 is FQNEAQ (reference sequence). The CDR3 loop is CASSRTEREGGTQYF. The CDR3 bases are TGTGCCAGCAGCCGAACGGAGCGGGAGGGAGGTACGCAGTATTTT. Full variable domain (outside the CDR3, taken from reference TRBV7-9 and TRBJ2-3): DTGVSQNPRHKITKRGQNVTFRCDPISEHNRLYWYRQTLGQGPEFLTYFQNEAQLEKSRLLSDRFSAERPKGSFSTLEIQRTEQGDSAMYLCASSRTEREGGTQYFGPGTRLTVL.

This clonotype appeared many times. The V and J genes are TRBV7-2 and TRBJ2-1; TRBD2 might be the D (5 bases). Germline CDR1 and CDR2: SGHTA and FQGNSA. The V end lost 2 bases, the J end lost 0 bases, and 11 bases lay between the germline ends. The CDR3 spans 16 residues. CDR3 loop: CASSLIVGVSYNEQFF. The CDR3 DNA sequence: TGTGCCAGCAGCTTAATAGTCGGGGTCTCCTACAATGAGCAGTTCTTC.

This clonotype was detected a few times. The CDR3 region is CSASVGTGSSDTQYF. DNA for the CDR3: TGCAGTGCTAGTGTCGGGACAGGGTCATCGGATACGCAGTATTTT. V is TRBV20-1 and J is TRBJ2-3, with TRBD1 matching over 9 bases. V gave up 3 bases and J gave up 6 bases; unmatched junction bases: 10. Germline V gives CDR1 DFQATT, CDR2 SNEGSKA (reference sequence). The CDR3 is 15 amino acids.

On this clonotype itself: The final CDR3 position lacks the conserved phenylalanine or tryptophan, pointing to a likely read error. This chain joins TRBV6-2 or TRBV6-3 and TRBJ2-7; possible D gene TRBD1, 5 bases. Deletions cut 2 bases from V and 7 bases from J, with 15 bases between. The CDR3 is 14 residues long. The germline CDR1 and CDR2 sequences are MNHEY and SVGEGT. This CDR3 reads CASSYTQGIWEQYS. Here the CDR3 DNA reads TGTGCCAGCAGTTACACCCAGGGAATCTGGGAGCAGTACTCC.

This clonotype came up many times. The chain recombines TRBV2 with TRBJ2-7; TRBD1 agrees at 8 bases. The junction had 7 bases not matched to a gene; V was cut back by 3 bases and J by 3 bases. Germline CDR1 reads SNHLY; CDR2 reads FYNNEI. The CDR3 is 15 amino acids. CDR3 sequence: CASSEARQGLYEQYF. The CDR3 nucleotides read TGTGCCAGCAGTGAGGCCCGACAGGGGCTCTACGAGCAGTACTTC.

This clonotype was found a few times. The V and J genes are TRBV3-1 and TRBJ1-5; D is uncertain. Deletions cut 0 bases from V and 0 bases from J, with 9 bases between. From germline, CDR1 is LGHDT and CDR2 YNNKEL (reference sequence). The CDR3 contains 16 residues. CDR3 in amino acids: CASSQESPFSNQPQHF. In nucleotides, the CDR3 is TGTGCCAGCAGCCAAGAGTCGCCATTTAGCAATCAGCCCCAGCATTTT.

The chain recombines TRBV2 with TRBJ2-7; D possibly corresponds to TRBD2 (7 bases). V was cut by 3 bases and J by 6 bases, with 15 bases left in between. The CDR3 runs 14 residues. Germline V gene data show CDR1 as SNHLY and CDR2 as FYNNEI. This chain's CDR3 is CASSDEGGGREQYF. In DNA form, the CDR3 reads TGTGCCAGCAGTGATGAAGGGGGGGGGCGCGAGCAGTACTTC. The variable domain in full, completed from reference TRBV2 and TRBJ2-7, reads EPEVTQTPSHQVTQMGQEVILRCVPISNHLYFYWYRQILGQKVEFLVSFYNNEISEKSEIFDDQFSVERPDGSNFTLKIRSTKLEDSAMYFCASSDEGGGREQYFGPGTRLTVT.

The chain has TRBV5-1 and TRBJ1-1; a weak D match, TRBD1 (6 bases). CDR1 SGHRS and CDR2 YFSETQ come from the germline V gene. The ends were cut back, 3 bases at V and 7 bases at J, with 16 bases in the middle. This CDR3 has 14 residues. The CDR3 DNA reads TGCGCCAGCAGCTCGACACAGGGCTGGAGTGAAGCTTTCTTT. Translation: CASSSTQGWSEAFF. The full variable domain, completed using reference TRBV5-1 and TRBJ1-1, is KAGVTQTPRYLIKTRGQQVTLSCSPISGHRSVSWYQQTPGQGLQFLFEYFSETQRNKGNFPGRFSGRQFSNSRSEMNVSTLELGDSALYLCASSSTQGWSEAFFGQGTRLTVV.